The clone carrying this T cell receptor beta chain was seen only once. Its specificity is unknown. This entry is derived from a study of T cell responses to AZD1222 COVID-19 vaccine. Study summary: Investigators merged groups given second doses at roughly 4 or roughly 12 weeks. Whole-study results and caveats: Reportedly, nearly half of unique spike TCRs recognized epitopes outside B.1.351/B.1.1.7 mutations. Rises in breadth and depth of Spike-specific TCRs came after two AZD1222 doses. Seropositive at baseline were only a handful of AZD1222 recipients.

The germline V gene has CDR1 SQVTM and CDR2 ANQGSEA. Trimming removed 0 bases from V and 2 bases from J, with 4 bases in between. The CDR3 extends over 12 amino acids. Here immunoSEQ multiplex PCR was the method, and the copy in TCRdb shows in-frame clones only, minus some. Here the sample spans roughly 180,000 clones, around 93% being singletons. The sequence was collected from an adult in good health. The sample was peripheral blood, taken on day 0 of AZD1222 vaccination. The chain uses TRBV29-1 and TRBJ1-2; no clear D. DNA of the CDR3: TGCAGCGTTGAAGAAACCAACTATGGCTACACCTTC. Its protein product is CSVEETNYGYTF.